These 15 T cell receptor beta chains came from one sample sequenced in a study of cytomegalovirus exposure and HLA in healthy donors. 13 Jbeta primers and 60 Vbeta primers were used for the PCR. Sequencing used immunoSEQ multiplex PCR; TCRdb keeps in-frame clones, though not all of them. The sample records 200,000 or so clones, roughly 70% being singletons. The sequenced sample consisted of PBMCs. These receptors all stem from a man aged 40-49 years in good health and CMV-seropositive.

V is TRBV5-1 and J is TRBJ2-1; 8 bases agree with TRBD2. The CDR3 runs 15 residues. V gave up 0 bases and J gave up 8 bases; unmatched junction bases: 7. CDR1 SGHRS and CDR2 YFSETQ come from the germline V gene. DNA of the CDR3: TGCGCCAGCAGCTTGGCCGGGGGGGGCTTTGATGAGCAGTTCTTC. This encodes CASSLAGGGFDEQFF.

This chain connects TRBV4-2 to TRBJ2-5, with TRBD2 identical over 9 bases. This CDR3 has 16 amino acids. Unmatched junction bases numbered 13, after V lost 0 bases and J lost 11 bases. CDR1 and CDR2 from the germline V gene are LGHNA and YNFKEQ. In DNA, the CDR3 is TGTGCCAGCAGCCAAGAGAGGCGGGGGGGCCTGGGGACTCAGTACTTC. This codes for CASSQERRGGLGTQYF.

The chain is built from TRBV5-6 and TRBJ1-6; maybe TRBD1 (6 bases). Trimming left V 1 base short and J 7 bases short, with 9 bases between. CDR3 length: 14 amino acids. Germline V gene lookup returns CDR1 SGHDT and CDR2 YYEEEE. The CDR3 sequence: CASSLRRGNSPLHF. CDR3 bases: TGTGCCAGCAGCTTGCGCAGGGGAAATTCACCCCTCCACTTT.

Details on this clone: The germline gene is not matched at one end of the junction; a read error may be the cause. The gene calls are TRBV5-1 and TRBJ2-7; 11 bases agree with TRBD2. This CDR3 contains 14 residues. Germline CDR1 SGHRS, CDR2 YFSETQ. The chain's CDR3 is CAGSYSGGADEQYF. The CDR3 DNA reads TGCGCCGGCAGCTATAGCGGGGGGGCGGACGAGCAGTACTTC.

The chain has TRBV5-4 and TRBJ1-2; possibly TRBD1 for D (6 bases). The germline CDR1 and CDR2 sequences are SGHNT and YYREEE (reference sequence). The CDR3 is 18 residues long. V was clipped by 2 bases and J by 4 bases, with 24 bases between them. CDR3 DNA: TGTGCCAGCAGCTTACATCACAGCAGGGGTTTCCTAGGCTATGGCTACACCTTC. It yields the protein CASSLHHSRGFLGYGYTF. Variable domain in full (rest from reference TRBV5-4 and TRBJ1-2): ETGVTQSPTHLIKTRGQQVTLRCSSQSGHNTVSWYQQALGQGPQFIFQYYREEENGRGNFPPRFSGLQFPNYSSELNVNALELDDSALYLCASSLHHSRGFLGYGYTFGSGTRLTVV.

The chain has TRBV7-6 and TRBJ2-5, with TRBD1 identical over 7 bases. This CDR3 is built from 17 residues. J lost 0 bases, V lost 1 base, and 8 bases had no gene match. Germline lookup yields CDR1 SGHVS and CDR2 FNYEAQ. The CDR3, as DNA: TGTGCCAGCAGCTTAGAACTACAGGGGTCCCACCAAGAGACCCAGTACTTC. It codes for CASSLELQGSHQETQYF. Supplemented by reference TRBV7-6 and TRBJ2-5, the full variable domain reads GAGVSQSPRYKVTKRGQDVALRCDPISGHVSLYWYRQALGQGPEFLTYFNYEAQQDKSGLPNDRFSAERPEGSISTLTIQRTEQRDSAMYRCASSLELQGSHQETQYFGPGTRLLVL.

The chain joins TRBV15 to TRBJ1-6; 8 nucleotides agree with TRBD1. The J segment lost 7 bases and the V segment lost 0 bases, leaving 5 bases of the junction unmatched. The CDR3 is made up of 16 amino acids. Germline V gene sequence: CDR1 LNHNV, CDR2 YYDKDF (reference sequence). CDR3 amino acids: CATSRDGGTGNSPLHF. The CDR3 coding sequence is TGTGCCACCAGCAGAGATGGTGGGACAGGAAATTCACCCCTCCACTTT.

The chain uses TRBV18 and TRBJ1-2; TRBD1 aligns across 10 bases. V lost 2 bases, J lost 3 bases, and 6 bases stayed unmatched. The CDR3 consists of 16 residues. Per the germline V gene, CDR1 is KGHSH and CDR2 is LQKENI. CDR3 bases: TGTGCCAGCTCACCATGGACAGGGGGGATAGACTATGGCTACACCTTC. As protein: CASSPWTGGIDYGYTF.

This sequence joins TRBV4-1 and TRBJ2-2; D may be TRBD2 (7 bases). The germline CDR1 and CDR2 sequences are MGHRA and YSYEKL. The CDR3 extends over 17 amino acids. Trimming took 2 bases from V and 2 from J, leaving 15 bases between them. This CDR3 is CASSQKRGGLNTGELFF. DNA for the CDR3: TGCGCCAGCAGCCAAAAAAGGGGGGGCCTCAACACCGGGGAGCTGTTTTTT.

In DNA, the CDR3 is TGTGCCAGTAGTATTAATGCAGGGATGAACACTGAAGCTTTCTTT. Protein product: CASSINAGMNTEAFF. The gene calls are TRBV19 and TRBJ1-1; weak D call: TRBD1 (5 bases). The germline V gene encodes CDR1 LNHDA and CDR2 SQIVND (reference sequence). This CDR3 region has 15 residues. V shed 3 bases and J shed 0 bases, with 11 bases lying between them.

This chain links TRBV7-2 with TRBJ1-4, with TRBD1 matching 7 bases. V shed 3 bases and J 2 bases; nucleotides not matched to a gene: 0. In germline, CDR1 is SGHTA, CDR2 FQGNSA. The CDR3 length is 14 residues. CDR3: CASSLDRTNEKLFF. The CDR3 DNA sequence: TGTGCCAGCAGCTTGGACAGGACTAATGAAAAACTGTTTTTT.

The chain joins TRBV7-6 to TRBJ1-3; D uncertain. The CDR3 runs 16 residues. V was clipped by 5 bases and J by 3 bases, with 17 bases between them. Germline loops: CDR1 SGHVS, CDR2 FNYEAQ. The CDR3, as DNA: TGTGCCAGCAGCCCCCGGGATTTCGAGCGTGGAAACACCATATATTTT. It yields the protein CASSPRDFERGNTIYF.

The gene calls are TRBV19 and TRBJ1-3; perhaps TRBD1 as D (6 bases). V was trimmed by 5 bases and J by 0 bases, leaving 17 bases between them. This CDR3 has 17 amino acids. Per germline, CDR1 LNHDA and CDR2 SQIVND (reference sequence). The CDR3 nucleotides read TGTGCCAGTAGTCCCCCCCCGGACAGCTACTCTGGAAACACCATATATTTT. As protein: CASSPPPDSYSGNTIYF.

This chain links TRBV9 with TRBJ1-1; 7 bases line up with TRBD1. Losses at the gene ends were 3 bases for V and 8 bases for J; bases not matched to a gene: 13. The CDR3 loop spans 15 amino acids. Looked up from germline, CDR1 is SGDLS and CDR2 is YYNGEE. The CDR3 here is CASSAHDRAPMEAFF. The CDR3 DNA reads TGTGCCAGCAGCGCCCACGACAGGGCTCCCATGGAAGCTTTCTTT.

This clone was seen just once. This chain joins TRBV7-2 and TRBJ2-5; D is unclear. TRBJ2-7 matches the DNA end more closely, so the J call is doubtful. Germline CDR1 and CDR2: SGHTA and FQGNSA. The CDR3 consists of 12 residues. CDR3 nucleotide sequence: TGTGCCAGCAGTTCCTCACCCTACGAGCAGTACTTC. It yields the protein CASSSSPYEQYF.